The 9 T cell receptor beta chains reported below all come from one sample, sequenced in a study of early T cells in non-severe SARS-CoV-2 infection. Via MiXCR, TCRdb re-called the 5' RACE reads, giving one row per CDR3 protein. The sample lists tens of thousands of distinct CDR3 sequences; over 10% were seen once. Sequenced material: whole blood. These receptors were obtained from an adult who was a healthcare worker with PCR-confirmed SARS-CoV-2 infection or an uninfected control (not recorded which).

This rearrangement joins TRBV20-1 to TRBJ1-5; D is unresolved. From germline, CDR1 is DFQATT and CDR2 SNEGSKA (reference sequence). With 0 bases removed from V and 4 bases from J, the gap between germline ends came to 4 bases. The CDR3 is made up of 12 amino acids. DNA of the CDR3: TGCAGTGCTAGAGAGCGGAATCAGCCCCAGCATTTT. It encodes CSARERNQPQHF.

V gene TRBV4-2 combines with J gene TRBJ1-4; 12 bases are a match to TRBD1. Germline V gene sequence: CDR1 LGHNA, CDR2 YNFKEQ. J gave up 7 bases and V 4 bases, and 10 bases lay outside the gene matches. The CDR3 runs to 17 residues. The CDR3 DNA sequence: TGTGCCAGCAGCCGGGGGGACAGGGGGCCGTCAGGTGAAAAACTGTTTTTT. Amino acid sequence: CASSRGDRGPSGEKLFF.

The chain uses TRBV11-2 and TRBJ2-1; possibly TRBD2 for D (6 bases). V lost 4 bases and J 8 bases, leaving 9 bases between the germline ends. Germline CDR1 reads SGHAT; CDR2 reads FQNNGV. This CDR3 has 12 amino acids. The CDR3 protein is CASSSGLYEQFF. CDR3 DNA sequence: TGTGCCAGCAGCTCCGGACTATATGAGCAGTTCTTC.

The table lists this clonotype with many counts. The CDR3 DNA is TGTGCCAGCAGCTTAAGGATTTCGGCCTGGGATGAGCAGTTCTTC. Translated: CASSLRISAWDEQFF. V gene TRBV7-9 combines with J gene TRBJ2-1; D remains ambiguous. The CDR3 covers 15 residues. Germline assignment: CDR1 SEHNR and CDR2 FQNEAQ (reference sequence). The V and J ends lost 2 bases and 8 bases respectively, with 16 bases between them.

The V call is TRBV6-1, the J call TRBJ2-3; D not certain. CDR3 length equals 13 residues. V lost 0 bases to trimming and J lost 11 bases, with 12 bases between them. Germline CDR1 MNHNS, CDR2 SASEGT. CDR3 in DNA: TGTGCCAGCAGTGAAGCGCCAGACCAGTGGCAGTATTTT. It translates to CASSEAPDQWQYF.

CDR3 sequence reads: CASSYEGFRGYTF. The CDR3 bases are TGTGCCAGCAGTTACGAGGGGTTCCGTGGCTACACCTTC. V is TRBV6-6 and J is TRBJ1-2; D is perhaps TRBD1 (5 bases). The germline CDR1 and CDR2 sequences are MNHNY and SVGAGI (reference sequence). Trimming shortened V by 2 bases and J by 7 bases, and 11 bases separated the two germline ends. The CDR3 is 13 residues long.

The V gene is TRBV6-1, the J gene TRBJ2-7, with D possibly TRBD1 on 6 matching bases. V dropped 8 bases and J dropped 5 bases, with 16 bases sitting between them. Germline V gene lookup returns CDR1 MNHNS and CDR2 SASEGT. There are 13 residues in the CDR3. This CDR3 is CASRRQEVNEQYF. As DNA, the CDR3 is TGTGCCAGCCGTAGACAGGAAGTGAACGAGCAGTACTTC.

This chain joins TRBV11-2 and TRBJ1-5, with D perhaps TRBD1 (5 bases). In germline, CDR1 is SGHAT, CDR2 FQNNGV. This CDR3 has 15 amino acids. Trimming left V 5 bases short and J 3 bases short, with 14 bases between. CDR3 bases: TGTGCCAGCAGCCTGAGCGGGGGTTACAATCAGCCCCAGCATTTT. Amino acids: CASSLSGGYNQPQHF.

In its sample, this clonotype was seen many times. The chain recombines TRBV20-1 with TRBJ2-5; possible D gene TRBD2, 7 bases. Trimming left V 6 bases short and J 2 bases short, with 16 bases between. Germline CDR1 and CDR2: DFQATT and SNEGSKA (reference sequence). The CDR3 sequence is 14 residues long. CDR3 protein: CSASDGGPQETQYF. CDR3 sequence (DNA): TGCAGTGCCAGCGACGGGGGGCCGCAAGAGACCCAGTACTTC.